This T cell receptor beta chain emerged from a study of T-cell reconstitution after alpha-beta-depleted transplantation in children. V dropped 6 bases and J dropped 6 bases, with 16 bases sitting between them. The CDR3 extends over 14 amino acids. A library of TCRbeta sequences, prepared with unique molecular identifiers, was generated. Each CDR3 protein gets one entry after TCRdb re-called the PCR reads with MiXCR. The sample holds a few hundred thousand distinct CDR3 sequences, around 21% seen once. The sequence was obtained from a human donor who donated a stem cell graft to a child with acute myeloid leukemia. The chain uses TRBV12-3 or TRBV12-4 and TRBJ2-3; D may be TRBD2 (6 bases). Source: PBMCs from the stem cell graft donor, taken from the stem cell graft. CDR3 residues: CASRGGGIVDTQYF. The CDR3 DNA is TGTGCCAGCAGAGGTGGCGGGATTGTGGATACGCAGTATTTT.